Listed below are T cell receptor beta chains from one sample, sequenced in a study of post-analysis software for immune sequencing data. Each CDR3 protein gets one entry after TCRdb re-called the PCR reads with MiXCR. Of approximately 180,000 distinct CDR3 sequences in the sample, approximately 28% were seen once. Sequencing was carried out using blood. All receptors come from a girl aged 10-17 years with multiple sclerosis. Both conserved end residues are part of each CDR3. A D gene is named only where the DNA matches it firmly. Clone size is shown for a subset of rows, as once, few, many or a class of expanded clone.

abundance	v_gene	j_gene	d_gene	CDR3aa	CDR3nt
-	TRBV18	TRBJ2-1	-	CASSPLEGPPYNEQFF	TGTGCCAGCTCACCACTCGAGGGCCCCCCCTACAATGAGCAGTTCTTC
few	TRBV5-1	TRBJ2-7	-	CASSLSERGYEQYF	TGCGCCAGCAGCTTGTCAGAGAGGGGCTACGAGCAGTACTTC
many	TRBV7-9	TRBJ1-4	-	CASSLRQLNEKLFF	TGTGCCAGCAGCTTACGGCAGCTTAATGAAAAACTGTTTTTT
many	TRBV6-6	TRBJ2-1	TRBD2	CASRETVGAGGLVEQFF	TGTGCCAGCAGGGAGACTGTTGGAGCGGGAGGCTTGGTCGAGCAGTTCTTC
-	TRBV6-5	TRBJ2-5	-	CASKAPGETQYF	TGTGCCAGCAAGGCACCTGGAGAGACCCAGTACTTC
-	TRBV7-2	TRBJ1-1	-	CASSPNSGVGTEAFF	TGTGCCAGCAGCCCAAACAGCGGGGTGGGCACTGAAGCTTTCTTT
many	TRBV20-1	TRBJ2-7	TRBD1	CSARPPYRDRGDEQYF	TGCAGTGCTAGACCTCCATACCGGGACAGGGGGGACGAGCAGTACTTC
few	TRBV27	TRBJ2-3	TRBD2	CASSFGREGRHTQYF	TGTGCCAGCAGTTTCGGGCGGGAGGGCCGTCATACGCAGTATTTT
-	TRBV30	TRBJ2-3	TRBD1	CAWGQGGADTQYF	TGTGCCTGGGGACAGGGAGGTGCAGATACGCAGTATTTT
-	TRBV27	TRBJ2-1	-	CASSFHGAGEQFF	TGTGCCAGCAGTTTCCATGGGGCAGGAGAGCAGTTCTTC
-	TRBV20-1	TRBJ2-3	-	CSAREGGPAMDTQYF	TGCAGTGCTAGAGAGGGCGGGCCGGCTATGGATACGCAGTATTTT
-	TRBV29-1	TRBJ1-1	TRBD1	CSVEEWALYRGSNTEAFF	TGCAGCGTTGAAGAGTGGGCCCTATACAGGGGCTCGAACACTGAAGCTTTCTTT
-	TRBV5-6	TRBJ2-5	-	CASSLGQELEYF	TGTGCCAGCAGCTTGGGGCAGGAACTCGAGTACTTC
-	TRBV18	TRBJ2-3	TRBD1	CASSPIGTGVTDTQYF	TGTGCCAGCTCACCCATCGGGACAGGAGTAACAGATACGCAGTATTTT
-	TRBV28	TRBJ2-7	-	CASSSPQGSEQYF	TGTGCCAGCAGTTCCCCCCAGGGTTCCGAGCAGTACTTC
-	TRBV28	TRBJ1-1	-	CASSLYSGSAVTEAFF	TGTGCCAGCAGTTTATATTCGGGCTCCGCGGTTACTGAAGCTTTCTTT
many	TRBV5-6	TRBJ2-7	TRBD1	CASSPGQGDYEQYF	TGTGCCAGCAGCCCCGGACAGGGGGACTACGAGCAGTACTTC
-	TRBV20-1	TRBJ2-2	-	CSARDPSADTGERFF	TGCAGTGCTAGAGATCCCTCAGCGGACACCGGGGAGCGGTTTTTT
few	TRBV20-1	TRBJ2-7	TRBD2	CSARGPGLAGGHYEQYF	TGCAGTGCTAGAGGTCCGGGACTAGCGGGAGGGCACTACGAGCAGTACTTC
-	TRBV7-3	TRBJ2-1	-	CASSLTDSNEQFF	TGTGCCAGCAGCTTAACGGACAGTAATGAGCAGTTCTTC
many	TRBV30	TRBJ2-3	-	CASTTLADTQYF	TGTGCCTCGACAACCCTTGCCGATACGCAGTATTTT
-	TRBV7-2	TRBJ1-3	TRBD1	CASSLAGTGTGNTIYF	TGTGCCAGCAGCTTAGCAGGGACAGGGACTGGAAACACCATATATTTT
many	TRBV7-2	TRBJ2-1	TRBD2	CASSLSGSWNEQFF	TGTGCCAGCAGCTTAAGCGGGAGCTGGAATGAGCAGTTCTTC
-	TRBV21-1	TRBJ2-2	-	CACIRSSNTGELFF	TGTGCCTGCATTCGGTCCTCGAACACCGGGGAGCTGTTTTTT
-	TRBV7-2	TRBJ2-5	-	CASSLAGLGRETQYF	TGTGCCAGCAGCTTAGCGGGGCTGGGGAGAGAGACCCAGTACTTC
-	TRBV3-1	TRBJ1-6	-	CASSQVWGSNSPLHF	TGTGCCAGCAGCCAAGTATGGGGTAGTAATTCACCCCTCCACTTT
-	TRBV4-1	TRBJ2-2	TRBD2	CAGSQAGTSASGELFF	TGCGCCGGCAGCCAAGCCGGGACTAGCGCTTCCGGGGAGCTGTTTTTT
once	TRBV5-1	TRBJ1-2	-	CASSEPAGARGYTF	TGCGCCAGCAGCGAGCCGGCCGGGGCACGAGGCTACACCTTC
-	TRBV12-3/TRBV12-4	TRBJ1-5	TRBD1	CASSGGQDFGGQPQHF	TGTGCCAGCAGCGGGGGACAGGACTTTGGCGGTCAGCCCCAGCATTTT
many	TRBV12-3/TRBV12-4	TRBJ2-7	TRBD2	CASSLGSGPLAQYF	TGTGCCAGCAGTTTGGGTAGCGGGCCGTTGGCTCAGTACTTC
many	TRBV5-1	TRBJ1-1	-	CASSLEGSDTEAFF	TGCGCCAGCAGCTTGGAGGGGTCGGACACTGAAGCTTTCTTT
once	TRBV29-1	TRBJ2-7	TRBD2	CSARTSGTYEQYF	TGCAGCGCCCGGACTAGCGGGACCTACGAGCAGTACTTC
many	TRBV4-1	TRBJ2-7	TRBD2	CASSPGGYSYEQYF	TGCGCCAGCAGCCCGGGGGGGTACTCCTACGAGCAGTACTTC
many	TRBV20-1	TRBJ2-1	TRBD1	CSAERDSYNEQFF	TGCAGTGCCGAGAGGGACAGTTACAATGAGCAGTTCTTC
many	TRBV7-6	TRBJ1-2	-	CASSFDPQETTYGYTF	TGTGCCAGCAGCTTCGACCCACAGGAAACTACCTATGGCTACACCTTC
-	TRBV12-3/TRBV12-4	TRBJ2-2	-	CASSGGGELFF	TGTGCCAGCAGTGGGGGGGGGGAGCTGTTTTTT
-	TRBV29-1	TRBJ2-2	TRBD2	CSVTGLAGGPWAGELFF	TGCAGCGTTACCGGACTAGCGGGAGGCCCTTGGGCCGGGGAGCTGTTTTTT
-	TRBV12-3/TRBV12-4	TRBJ1-1	-	CASSFLPWNTEAFF	TGTGCCAGCAGTTTCCTGCCTTGGAACACTGAAGCTTTCTTT
few	TRBV28	TRBJ1-2	TRBD1	CASSGQGRGYTF	TGTGCCAGCTCGGGACAGGGCCGAGGCTACACCTTC
few	TRBV5-1	TRBJ2-1	-	CASSLKNNEQFF	TGCGCCAGCAGCTTGAAAAACAATGAGCAGTTCTTC
few	TRBV7-2	TRBJ2-5	-	CASSLAGTLSSETQYF	TGTGCCAGCAGCTTAGCTGGGACTCTCAGCAGCGAGACCCAGTACTTC
few	TRBV3-1	TRBJ1-5	-	CASSWTLNQPQHF	TGTGCCAGCAGTTGGACACTCAATCAGCCCCAGCATTTT